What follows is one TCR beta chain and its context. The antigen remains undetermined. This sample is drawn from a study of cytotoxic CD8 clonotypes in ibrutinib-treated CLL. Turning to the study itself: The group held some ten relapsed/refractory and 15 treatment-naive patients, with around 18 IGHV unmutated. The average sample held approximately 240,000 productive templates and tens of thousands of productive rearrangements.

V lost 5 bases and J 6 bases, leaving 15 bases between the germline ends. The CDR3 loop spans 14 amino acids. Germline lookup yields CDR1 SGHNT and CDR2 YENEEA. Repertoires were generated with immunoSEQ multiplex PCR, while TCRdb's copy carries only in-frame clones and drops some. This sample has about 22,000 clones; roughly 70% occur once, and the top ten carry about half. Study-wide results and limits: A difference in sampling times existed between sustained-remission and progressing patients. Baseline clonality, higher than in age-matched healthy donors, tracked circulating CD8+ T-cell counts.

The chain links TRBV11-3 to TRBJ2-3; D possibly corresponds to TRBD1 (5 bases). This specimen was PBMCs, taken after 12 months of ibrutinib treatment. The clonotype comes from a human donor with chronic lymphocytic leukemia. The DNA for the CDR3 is TGTGCCAGCAGCCAAGGGGATCTGGTGGATACGCAGTATTTT. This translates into CASSQGDLVDTQYF.